Listed below are T cell receptor beta chains from one sample, sequenced in a study of blood T cell repertoires in COVID-19. TCRdb keeps only in-frame clones here, not all; method: immunoSEQ multiplex PCR. The data hold fewer than 300,000 clones, with 65% to 85% observed a single time. The specimen sequenced was peripheral blood. Source of these receptors: a person aged 65-85 years with COVID-19, enrolled during active disease. Each CDR3 is given with its conserved first and last residue. A D gene is named only where the DNA matches it firmly. Some rows have no size entry. The others give once, few or many, or a class for an expanded clone.

>-|-|TRBJ1-5|TRBV7-2
CASSLSGRLEPQHF
TGTGCCAGCAGCTTAAGTGGCAGACTTGAGCCCCAGCATTTT
>-|-|TRBJ2-1|TRBV19
CASSIGRGSYNEQFF
TGTGCCAGTAGTATAGGACGGGGCTCCTACAATGAGCAGTTCTTC
>-|-|TRBJ1-5|TRBV28
CASSLLIDQPQHF
TGTGCCAGCAGTTTATTAATCGATCAGCCCCAGCATTTT
>few|-|TRBJ2-2|TRBV4-3
CASSPTGRRDTGELFF
TGCGCCAGCAGCCCAACGGGCAGGAGGGACACCGGGGAGCTGTTTTTT
>-|-|TRBJ1-2|TRBV7-8
CASSLSVTGYYGYTF
TGTGCCAGCAGCTTATCGGTCACAGGATACTATGGCTACACCTTC
>-|TRBD1|TRBJ2-3|TRBV9
CASSTRQGGGGADTQYF
TGTGCCAGCAGCACTCGACAGGGGGGGGGCGGAGCAGATACGCAGTATTTT
>-|-|TRBJ1-1|TRBV18
CASSPPDRKNTEAFF
TGTGCCAGCTCCCCCCCGGACAGAAAGAACACTGAAGCTTTCTTT
>once|-|TRBJ1-5|TRBV10-3
CAISATGFGQPQHF
TGTGCCATCAGTGCTACGGGGTTCGGGCAGCCCCAGCATTTT
>-|-|TRBJ1-2|TRBV6-2/TRBV6-3
CASSYDSFYGYTF
TGTGCCAGCAGTTACGACAGTTTCTATGGCTACACCTTC
>-|-|TRBJ2-1|TRBV9
CASSVGRGGNEQFF
TGTGCCAGCAGCGTAGGAAGGGGTGGGAATGAGCAGTTCTTC
>-|TRBD2|TRBJ2-5|TRBV3-1/TRBV3-2
CASSPWETSEETQYF
TGTGCCAGCAGCCCCTGGGAGACTAGCGAAGAGACCCAGTACTTC
>-|-|TRBJ2-5|TRBV28
CASRRPRGGGETQYF
TGTGCCAGCAGACGCCCACGGGGCGGAGGGGAGACCCAGTACTTC
>-|TRBD1|TRBJ2-7|TRBV19
CASRTGGLSYEQYF
TGTGCCAGTAGAACAGGGGGTTTATCCTACGAGCAGTACTTC
>few|TRBD1|TRBJ2-2|TRBV28
CASRGGQGLNTGELFF
TGTGCCAGCAGGGGGGGACAGGGCCTGAACACCGGGGAGCTGTTTTTT
>once|TRBD2|TRBJ2-2|TRBV7-9
CASSSRTSIAGELFF
TGTGCCAGCAGCTCACGGACTAGCATTGCCGGGGAGCTGTTTTTT
>-|TRBD1|TRBJ2-1|TRBV28
CASRSTGKGNEQFF
TGTGCCAGCAGGTCGACAGGGAAGGGCAATGAGCAGTTCTTC
>-|TRBD1|TRBJ2-7|TRBV4-3
CASSQDVRGLFLGNEQYF
TGCGCCAGCAGCCAAGACGTGAGGGGGCTCTTTCTCGGAAACGAGCAGTACTTC
>-|-|TRBJ1-2|TRBV30
CASNGRENYGYTF
TGTGCCTCCAATGGGAGGGAGAACTATGGCTACACCTTC
>-|TRBD1|TRBJ1-5|TRBV6-2/TRBV6-3
CASSRDREQPQHF
TGTGCCAGCAGCCGGGACAGGGAACAGCCCCAGCATTTT
>-|-|TRBJ1-2|TRBV12-3/TRBV12-4
CASSFFSVGYTF
TGTGCCAGCAGTTTTTTTTCCGTCGGCTACACCTTC
>-|TRBD2|TRBJ2-7|TRBV28
CASREAGATSYEQYF
TGTGCCAGCAGGGAAGCGGGAGCTACCTCCTACGAGCAGTACTTC
>-|TRBD2|TRBJ2-1|TRBV19
CASSPGTSGGEQFF
TGTGCCAGTAGTCCGGGGACTAGCGGCGGTGAGCAGTTCTTC
>-|-|TRBJ1-2|TRBV19
CASTGQLANYGYTF
TGTGCCAGTACGGGTCAGCTAGCTAACTATGGCTACACCTTC
>once|-|TRBJ2-7|TRBV2
CASSTGTTYEQYF
TGTGCCAGCAGTACCGGGACAACTTACGAGCAGTACTTC
>once|-|TRBJ2-4|TRBV6-5
CASGNRRQQKNIQYF
TGTGCCAGCGGAAACCGACGACAGCAAAAAAACATTCAGTACTTC
>-|-|TRBJ2-7|TRBV3-1/TRBV3-2
CASSQGGATTGEQYF
TGTGCCAGCAGCCAAGGCGGAGCTACTACGGGCGAGCAGTACTTC